This is a list of T cell receptor beta chains from one sample in a study of CXCR3-negative and CXCR3-positive naive CD8 T cells. After re-calling the 5' RACE reads, TCRdb lists one entry per CDR3 protein, DNA absent. The specimen's table records about 90,000 distinct CDR3 sequences. The sequencing input was naive CXCR3+ CD8+ T cells from blood. These receptors were taken from a human donor in good health. Some clones in this sample may be carry-over from other donors' samples. CDR3s include the opening cysteine and the closing phenylalanine or tryptophan.

j_call: TRBJ2-5; v_call: TRBV5-1; cdr3_aa: CASSYWTEYQETQYF
j_call: TRBJ1-1; v_call: TRBV5-1; cdr3_aa: CASSLTQRDTEAFF
j_call: TRBJ2-7; v_call: TRBV20-1; cdr3_aa: CSAPTGDNYEQYF
j_call: TRBJ1-1; v_call: TRBV7-9; cdr3_aa: CASDNAVSLMNTEAFF
j_call: TRBJ2-7; v_call: TRBV28; cdr3_aa: CASSLVGRGSDEQYF
j_call: TRBJ1-1; v_call: TRBV4-1; cdr3_aa: CASSQDSVEAFF
j_call: TRBJ1-2; v_call: TRBV20-1; cdr3_aa: CSAREDPGYGYTF
j_call: TRBJ2-7; v_call: TRBV28; cdr3_aa: CASSSGTSGDEQYF
j_call: TRBJ1-2; v_call: TRBV29-1; cdr3_aa: CSVDFGGPGGYTF
j_call: TRBJ1-1; v_call: TRBV28; cdr3_aa: CAIQRNTEAFF
j_call: TRBJ2-1; v_call: TRBV19; cdr3_aa: CASNKAGGGNEQFF
j_call: TRBJ1-1; v_call: TRBV6-2/TRBV6-3; cdr3_aa: CASSFRDNIEAFF
j_call: TRBJ1-3; v_call: TRBV4-1; cdr3_aa: CASSQGGDRFSGNTIYF
j_call: TRBJ2-7; v_call: TRBV6-2/TRBV6-3; cdr3_aa: CASEPRGRYEQYF
j_call: TRBJ1-2; v_call: TRBV20-1; cdr3_aa: CSARDSRGGNYGYTF
j_call: TRBJ2-5; v_call: TRBV4-3; cdr3_aa: CASSQDRGGGWETQYF
j_call: TRBJ1-4; v_call: TRBV6-6; cdr3_aa: CASSRRTTNEELFF
j_call: TRBJ2-2; v_call: TRBV19; cdr3_aa: CASMHNTGELFF
j_call: TRBJ2-3; v_call: TRBV28; cdr3_aa: CASSLSDSKDTQYF
j_call: TRBJ2-7; v_call: TRBV9; cdr3_aa: CASSVEQNPAYEQYF
j_call: TRBJ2-2; v_call: TRBV7-2; cdr3_aa: CASSLKGYTGELFF
j_call: TRBJ2-2; v_call: TRBV28; cdr3_aa: CASSLWGGVDPGELFF
j_call: TRBJ2-5; v_call: TRBV27; cdr3_aa: CASRRGIAQYF
j_call: TRBJ2-1; v_call: TRBV29-1; cdr3_aa: CSVEGRAHRPSPDEQFF
j_call: TRBJ2-5; v_call: TRBV6-2/TRBV6-3; cdr3_aa: CASSFQIPSGKETQYF
j_call: TRBJ2-5; v_call: TRBV6-5; cdr3_aa: CASSYSLGPQETQYF
j_call: TRBJ1-1; v_call: TRBV4-1; cdr3_aa: CASSRGTGNTEAFF
j_call: TRBJ2-7; v_call: TRBV2; cdr3_aa: CASNEREGAYEQYF
j_call: TRBJ2-7; v_call: TRBV5-4; cdr3_aa: CASSPDRQSSYEQYF
j_call: TRBJ1-1; v_call: TRBV19; cdr3_aa: CASSFRQGIAEAFF
j_call: TRBJ2-7; v_call: TRBV13; cdr3_aa: CASSSGLAGAEQYF
j_call: TRBJ1-1; v_call: TRBV11-2; cdr3_aa: CASSRYQGRNTEAFF
j_call: TRBJ2-1; v_call: TRBV5-1; cdr3_aa: CASSLERGGWYNEQFF
j_call: TRBJ2-1; v_call: TRBV24-1; cdr3_aa: CATSGPSNNNEQFF
j_call: TRBJ2-2; v_call: TRBV9; cdr3_aa: CASSSRTVNTGELFF
j_call: TRBJ2-1; v_call: TRBV3-1; cdr3_aa: CASSQDPGSYNEQFF
j_call: TRBJ2-7; v_call: TRBV7-9; cdr3_aa: CASSQGQYEQYF
j_call: TRBJ1-4; v_call: TRBV7-8; cdr3_aa: CASSLLVKNEKLFF
j_call: TRBJ2-2; v_call: TRBV12-3/TRBV12-4; cdr3_aa: CASSLSPGTGGSGELFF
j_call: TRBJ2-5; v_call: TRBV28; cdr3_aa: CATRGMGGETQYF